Sequencing of this TCR beta chain was carried out in a study of T cell repertoires in cytomegalovirus infection. Study-level background: Public TCR beta signatures marked donors with CMV infection and the matching HLA.

Trimming removed 2 bases at V and 1 base at J, with 14 bases between. The CDR3 is made up of 16 amino acids. The germline V gene encodes CDR1 MNHEY and CDR2 SVGEGT. A single record per CDR3 protein comes from TCRdb applying MiXCR to the reads. This sample has approximately 250,000 distinct CDR3 sequences, with 9% to 15% found just once. The table lists this clonotype with many counts. The chain joins TRBV6-2 or TRBV6-3 to TRBJ1-1; D unclear. Sequencing input: PBMCs. This clonotype was sampled from a human donor in good health (CMV status not recorded). Some clones in this sample may be carry-over from other donors' samples. CDR3 in amino acids: CASSYNRHGENTEAFF. The CDR3 DNA is TGTGCCAGCAGTTACAATCGTCACGGAGAGAACACTGAAGCTTTCTTT.